This T cell receptor (beta chain) appears in the sequencing data of a study of human T cells and chemical hapten exposure. Study-wide context: Weekly diphenylcyclopropenone doses were given to patients' scalps across the roughly 22-week study.

This sample's time point: patch test 2, 6 weeks after DPC sensitization. The treatment is: therapeutic diphenylcyclopropenone sensitization with weekly scalp DPC. Individual cDNA molecules each carried unique molecular identifiers attached by the library. TCRdb recomputed calls from the RACE reads with MiXCR, one row per CDR3 protein. The sample lists 95,000 or so distinct CDR3 sequences, over 10% seen once, with 2.5% to 4% in the top ten. The receptor's source is a woman between 35 and 50 years old with alopecia areata. Some clones in this sample may be carry-over from other donors' samples. This specimen consisted of whole blood, obtained in connection with sensitization to the hapten diphenylcyclopropenone (DPC).

CDR3 sequence reads: CASSVRTSGGDEQFF. The CDR3 DNA sequence: TGTGCCAGCAGTGTCCGGACTAGCGGGGGGGATGAGCAGTTCTTC. V and J are TRBV2 and TRBJ2-1; the match to TRBD2 covers 15 bases. The CDR3 length is 15 residues. CDR1 and CDR2 (germline): SNHLY, FYNNEI. Trimming cost V 4 bases and J 8 bases; bases outside gene matches: 3.